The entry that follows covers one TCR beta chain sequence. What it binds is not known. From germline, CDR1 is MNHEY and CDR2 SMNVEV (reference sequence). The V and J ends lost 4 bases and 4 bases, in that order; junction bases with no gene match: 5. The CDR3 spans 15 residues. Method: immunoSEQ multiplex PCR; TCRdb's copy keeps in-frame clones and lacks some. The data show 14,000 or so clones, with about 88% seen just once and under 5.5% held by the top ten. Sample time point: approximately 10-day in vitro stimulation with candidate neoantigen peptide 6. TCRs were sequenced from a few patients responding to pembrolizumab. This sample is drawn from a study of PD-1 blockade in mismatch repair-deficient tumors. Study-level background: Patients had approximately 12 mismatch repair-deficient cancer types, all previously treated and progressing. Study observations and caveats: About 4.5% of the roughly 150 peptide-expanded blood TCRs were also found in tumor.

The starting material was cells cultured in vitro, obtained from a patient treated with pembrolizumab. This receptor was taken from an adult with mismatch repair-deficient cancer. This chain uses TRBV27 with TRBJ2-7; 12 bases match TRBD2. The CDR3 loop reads CASSSGTSGLYEQYF. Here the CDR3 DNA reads TGTGCCAGCAGTTCCGGGACTAGCGGGTTATACGAGCAGTACTTC.